Presented here are 26 T cell receptor beta chains from one specimen sequenced in a study of shared clonotypes between healthy human individuals. Data came from immunoSEQ multiplex PCR; TCRdb stores just in-frame clones and leaves some out. Of approximately 700,000 clones listed, 73% are singletons. Sequencing used memory CD4+ T cells sorted from blood. Subset: CD45RA-negative fraction. The receptors were gathered from a woman aged 25 to 45 in good health.

This clone was counted once. This sequence joins TRBV28 and TRBJ1-5; D remains ambiguous. V was clipped by 0 bases and J by 2 bases, with 5 bases between them. The CDR3 runs 14 residues. Germline-derived CDR1 and CDR2 are MDHEN and SYDVKM. The CDR3 reads CASSLWQGNQPQHF. The DNA of the CDR3 is TGTGCCAGCAGTTTATGGCAGGGCAATCAGCCCCAGCATTTT.

The chain uses TRBV7-9 and TRBJ1-4; 8 bases fit TRBD1. CDR1 and CDR2 (germline): SEHNR, FQNEAQ (reference sequence). This CDR3 is 16 amino acids long. V lost 3 bases to trimming and J lost 7 bases; unmatched junction nucleotides: 10. The CDR3 coding sequence is TGTGCCAGCAGCTTCTACAGGGGGACCACTTCTGAAAAACTGTTTTTT. This translates into CASSFYRGTTSEKLFF.

There are many counts of this clone. The CDR3 loop is CASSYASVRTDTQYF. As DNA, the CDR3 is TGTGCCAGCAGTTACGCCTCGGTACGCACAGATACGCAGTATTTT. The chain couples TRBV6-5 to TRBJ2-3; no clear D gene. V lost 2 bases, J lost 1 base, and 10 bases lay in between. In germline, CDR1 is MNHEY, CDR2 SVGAGI. CDR3 length equals 15 residues.

The CDR3 is CASSPLGREKPPETQYF. The CDR3 nucleotides are TGCGCCAGCAGCCCCCTCGGGCGGGAGAAACCACCGGAGACCCAGTACTTC. V is TRBV4-1 and J is TRBJ2-5; 7 bases align to TRBD2. The V segment lost 4 bases and the J segment 5 bases; nucleotides outside the gene matches: 16. Germline V lookup: CDR1 MGHRA, CDR2 YSYEKL. The CDR3 is made up of 17 amino acids.

This clone has ten or more counts. This chain joins TRBV7-3 and TRBJ2-1, with TRBD2 identical over 10 bases. The germline V gene encodes CDR1 SGHTA and CDR2 FQGTGA. Trimming removed 2 bases from V and 9 bases from J; junction bases left unmatched: 4. This CDR3 spans 14 amino acids. The CDR3, as DNA: TGTGCCAGCAGCTTAGGTAGCGGGAGGTTTGAGCAGTTCTTC. It yields the protein CASSLGSGRFEQFF. The whole variable domain, remainder taken from reference TRBV7-3 and TRBJ2-1, is GAGVSQTPSNKVTEKGKYVELRCDPISGHTALYWYRQSLGQGPEFLIYFQGTGAADDSGLPNDRFFAVRPEGSVSTLKIQRTERGDSAVYLCASSLGSGRFEQFFGPGTRLTVL.

This rearrangement joins TRBV18 to TRBJ2-7; D perhaps matches TRBD2 (6 bases). The germline V and J ends were trimmed by 3 bases and 3 bases, with 12 bases remaining between them. The germline V gene has CDR1 KGHSH and CDR2 LQKENI. This CDR3 is built from 14 residues. CDR3 DNA: TGTGCCAGCTCACCGGGGACTTACAACTACGAGCAGTACTTC. Encoded protein: CASSPGTYNYEQYF.

The rearrangement links TRBV18 to TRBJ1-4; 7 bases line up with TRBD1. Trimming cost V 3 bases and J 2 bases; bases outside gene matches: 6. The CDR3 extends over 16 amino acids. Germline values: CDR1 KGHSH, CDR2 LQKENI. CDR3 region: CASSPLQGRTNEKLFF. CDR3 bases: TGTGCCAGCTCACCTCTACAGGGGAGGACTAATGAAAAACTGTTTTTT.

This rearrangement joins TRBV7-2 to TRBJ2-2, with 10 nucleotides matching TRBD2. The CDR3 length is 16 residues. Germline V gene data show CDR1 as SGHTA and CDR2 as FQGNSA. V was clipped by 1 base and J by 1 base; unmatched bases: 0. The CDR3 region is CASSLGLAGNTGELFF. CDR3 nucleotide sequence: TGTGCCAGCAGCTTAGGACTAGCGGGGAACACCGGGGAGCTGTTTTTT.

This chain joins TRBV5-6 and TRBJ2-1; the D is unclear. V gave up 0 bases and J gave up 7 bases, with 5 bases separating them. The CDR3 is made up of 12 amino acids. Germline V CDR1 and CDR2: SGHDT, YYEEEE. The CDR3 DNA is TGTGCCAGCAGCTTGGTGAGGAATGAGCAGTTCTTC. This encodes CASSLVRNEQFF.

This chain links TRBV5-1 with TRBJ1-1, with D unresolved. Trimming cost V 4 bases and J 5 bases, with 12 bases left between them. CDR1 is SGHRS and CDR2 is YFSETQ in the germline V gene. The CDR3 has 13 amino acids. CDR3 in amino acids: CASSPPLGTEAFF. The DNA of the CDR3 is TGCGCCAGCAGCCCGCCCCTGGGGACTGAAGCTTTCTTT.

The J gene is TRBJ2-3, the V gene TRBV2, with 14 nucleotides matching TRBD2. V shed 5 bases, J shed 7 bases, and the junction held 8 bases outside the gene matches. CDR1 and CDR2 (germline): SNHLY, FYNNEI. This CDR3 has 16 amino acids. Written as DNA, the CDR3 is TGTGCCAGCAGTCCCGCCGGGACTAGCGGGAGTTATACGCAGTATTTT. It yields the protein CASSPAGTSGSYTQYF.

CDR3 bases: TGCAGTGCTAACCAATACTACGAGCAGTACTTC. It codes for CSANQYYEQYF. The chain uses TRBV20-1 and TRBJ2-5; D unresolved. The J call may be mistaken, given a closer DNA end match to TRBJ2-7. The CDR3 sequence is 11 residues long. Germline V gene sequence: CDR1 DFQATT, CDR2 SNEGSKA (reference sequence).

The V and J genes are TRBV27 and TRBJ1-1, with D possibly TRBD1 on 6 matching bases. Germline lookup yields CDR1 MNHEY and CDR2 SMNVEV (reference sequence). The V gene lost 3 bases and the J gene lost 4 bases, with 15 bases spanning the gap. CDR3 length: 15 amino acids. CDR3 protein: CASSFYREVGTEAFF. DNA of the CDR3: TGTGCCAGCAGTTTCTACAGGGAGGTCGGCACTGAAGCTTTCTTT.

The gene calls are TRBV6-6 and TRBJ2-7; no firm D call. This CDR3 spans 13 amino acids. CDR1 is MNHNY, CDR2 SVGAGI, per germline (reference sequence). Trimming removed 5 bases at V and 0 bases at J, with 8 bases between. The chain's CDR3 is CASSPPSSYEQYF. CDR3 in DNA: TGTGCCAGCAGTCCACCCAGCTCCTACGAGCAGTACTTC.

A note on this clone: With only one base between it and a far larger clone, this is likely a read error. The gene calls are TRBV11-2 and TRBJ2-7; no clear D gene. Germline CDR1 and CDR2: SGHAT and FQNNGV. V lost 5 bases to trimming and J lost 2 bases, with 4 bases between them. The CDR3 is made up of 11 amino acids. The CDR3: CASSRTYEQYF. Here the CDR3 DNA reads TGTGCCAGCAGCCGAACCTACGAGCAGTACTTC.

On this clone itself: The sample carries other DNA sequences with the same CDR3. The rearrangement uses TRBV28 and TRBJ2-7, with D unclear. Germline V gene sequence: CDR1 MDHEN, CDR2 SYDVKM. The ends were cut back, 4 bases at V and 2 bases at J, with 6 bases in the middle. The CDR3 has 12 amino acids. CDR3 bases: TGTGCCAGCAGTTCCTCGACCTACGAGCAGTACTTC. Protein: CASSSSTYEQYF.

V and J are TRBV29-1 and TRBJ2-1; D is possibly TRBD1 (5 bases). The CDR3 has 12 residues. CDR1 SQVTM and CDR2 ANQGSEA come from the germline V gene. V lost 7 bases and J 6 bases, leaving 13 bases between the germline ends. In DNA, the CDR3 is TGCAGCGCCTCGAATAGGGGCAATGAGCAGTTCTTC. Translated: CSASNRGNEQFF.

This clone was picked up a small number of times. V usage is TRBV15 and J usage is TRBJ2-3; TRBD1 or TRBD2 may be the D gene (5 bases each). Per the germline V gene, CDR1 is LNHNV and CDR2 is YYDKDF (reference sequence). Trimming pared 0 bases from V and 0 bases from J, leaving 13 bases between. This CDR3 is 17 amino acids long. The CDR3 nucleotides are TGTGCCACCAGCAGAGATCTGTCGGGGCTAAGCACAGATACGCAGTATTTT. This sequence encodes CATSRDLSGLSTDTQYF.

The chain combines TRBV7-9 with TRBJ2-3; D might be TRBD1 (6 bases). The V gene lost 0 bases and the J gene lost 2 bases, with 12 bases spanning the gap. This CDR3 has 16 residues. Germline CDR1 is SEHNR and CDR2 is FQNEAQ (reference sequence). DNA of the CDR3: TGTGCCAGCAGCTTAGCGGGGGCCAGGAACACAGATACGCAGTATTTT. Amino acid sequence: CASSLAGARNTDTQYF.

The rearrangement links TRBV18 to TRBJ1-1; no reliable D call. Germline V gene data show CDR1 as KGHSH and CDR2 as LQKENI. This CDR3 region has 13 residues. The V end was cut by 3 bases, the J end by 5 bases, with 10 bases between. The DNA of the CDR3 is TGTGCCAGCTCACCCCGGGCCCTTACTGAAGCTTTCTTT. Its translation: CASSPRALTEAFF.

The gene calls are TRBV6-1 and TRBJ1-1, with no clear D. V was trimmed by 3 bases and J by 8 bases, leaving 13 bases between them. The CDR3 spans 13 residues. Germline V CDR1 and CDR2: MNHNS, SASEGT. The CDR3 coding sequence is TGTGCCAGCAGTGATCTTGGTGGTATCGAAGCTTTCTTT. The encoded protein is CASSDLGGIEAFF.

The chain couples TRBV5-6 to TRBJ2-2; TRBD1 is a possible D gene (5 bases). V was shortened by 0 bases and J by 3 bases, with 15 bases between the two germline ends. Per the germline V gene, CDR1 is SGHDT and CDR2 is YYEEEE. The CDR3 is 17 amino acids. The CDR3 region has the DNA TGTGCCAGCAGCTTGGAGGGGTTTGGAGTGTACACCGGGGAGCTGTTTTTT. Protein product: CASSLEGFGVYTGELFF.

The chain links TRBV28 to TRBJ2-7; D is uncertain. This CDR3 region has 15 residues. V was shortened by 4 bases and J by 2 bases, with 15 bases between the two germline ends. Germline V gene data show CDR1 as MDHEN and CDR2 as SYDVKM. This CDR3 is CASSSWARTPYEQYF. Written as DNA, the CDR3 is TGTGCCAGCAGTTCATGGGCGCGCACGCCCTACGAGCAGTACTTC.

CDR3 in amino acids: CASSVAGSGITGELFF. For the CDR3, the DNA is TGTGCCAGCAGCGTAGCTGGGAGCGGGATCACCGGGGAGCTGTTTTTT. The V call is TRBV9, the J call TRBJ2-2; TRBD2 agrees at 7 bases. The CDR3 runs to 16 residues. V was pared by 0 bases and J by 4 bases, with 6 bases of the junction left unmatched. From germline, CDR1 is SGDLS and CDR2 YYNGEE.

The chain couples TRBV25-1 to TRBJ2-5; the match to TRBD2 covers 10 bases. CDR1 and CDR2 from the germline V gene are MGHDK and SYGVNS. V shed 2 bases, J shed 5 bases, and the junction held 8 bases outside the gene matches. The CDR3 consists of 16 residues. The CDR3 sequence is CASSESGRASSETQYF. The CDR3 DNA reads as TGTGCCAGCAGTGAAAGCGGGAGGGCCTCGTCTGAGACCCAGTACTTC.

J is TRBJ1-1 and V is TRBV7-2; no clear D gene. The germline gives CDR1 SGHTA, CDR2 FQGNSA. V was trimmed by 1 base and J by 1 base, leaving 7 bases between them. This CDR3 spans 14 amino acids. CDR3: CASSLGLGNTEAFF. The CDR3 region has the DNA TGTGCCAGCAGCTTAGGTCTGGGGAACACTGAAGCTTTCTTT.